This is a list of T cell receptor beta chains from one sample in a study of blood T cell repertoires in COVID-19. Here immunoSEQ multiplex PCR was the method, and the copy in TCRdb shows in-frame clones only, minus some. The sample records about 240,000 clones, approximately 85% being singletons. The sequencing sample was made of peripheral blood. Receptor source: an older woman with active or convalescent COVID-19. The CDR3 runs from the conserved cysteine through the conserved F or W. Fields, in order: V gene, clone size, D gene, J gene, CDR3 DNA, CDR3 protein. A D gene is named only where the DNA matches it firmly. Size is stated for part of the rows, as once, few or many counts, or as a class when the clone is expanded.

>TRBV18|NA|TRBD1|TRBJ1-2
TGTGCCAGCTCACAATCCTCCGGGACAGGGGTTGGCTACACCTTC
CASSQSSGTGVGYTF
>TRBV3-1/TRBV3-2|once|NA|TRBJ1-1
TGTGCCAGCAGCCAGGGGCTGGAAGACAACACTGAAGCTTTCTTT
CASSQGLEDNTEAFF
>TRBV4-2|NA|NA|TRBJ2-3
TGTGCCAGCAGCCAAGATCTCTCGCGGGGCCTCACAGATACGCAGTATTTT
CASSQDLSRGLTDTQYF
>TRBV13|NA|TRBD1|TRBJ2-4
TGTGCCAGCAGCGGCAGGGGGACCACCAAAAACATTCAGTACTTC
CASSGRGTTKNIQYF
>TRBV5-4|NA|NA|TRBJ2-1
TGTGCCAGCAGCTCGGCCAACAGAGTCTACAATGAGCAGTTCTTC
CASSSANRVYNEQFF
>TRBV27|NA|NA|TRBJ1-2
TGTGCCAGCAGTTCCTTCGGACATTCTCGGGAGGACTATGGCTACACCTTC
CASSSFGHSREDYGYTF
>TRBV3-1/TRBV3-2|NA|TRBD2|TRBJ2-3
TGTGCCAGCAGCCAGATTAGCGGGGGGGCGAATACGCAGTATTTT
CASSQISGGANTQYF
>TRBV15|NA|NA|TRBJ2-1
TGTGCCACCAGCAGAGATGCCCCGGGGGTAGGGATAGGTGAGCAGTTCTTC
CATSRDAPGVGIGEQFF
>TRBV6-4|NA|TRBD2|TRBJ2-7
TGTGCCAGCAGTGTCTTAGCGGGGCCCCCCTACGAGCAGTACTTC
CASSVLAGPPYEQYF
>TRBV6-6|NA|NA|TRBJ2-7
TGTGCCAGCAGTTACCAGACTAGTGCCGAGCAGTACTTC
CASSYQTSAEQYF
>TRBV11-2|NA|NA|TRBJ1-1
TGTGCCAGCAGCCTCCAGACTGCAGAGAACACTGAAGCTTTCTTT
CASSLQTAENTEAFF
>TRBV6-2/TRBV6-3|NA|TRBD2|TRBJ2-2
TGTGCCAGCAGCCGGGGGGGCCATACCGGGGAGCTGTTTTTT
CASSRGGHTGELFF
>TRBV7-3|NA|NA|TRBJ1-3
TGTGCCAGCAGCTTAACCCCCAGGGACACCATATATTTT
CASSLTPRDTIYF
>TRBV12-5|NA|TRBD1|TRBJ1-1
TGTGCTAGTGGTTCCCAGGGGGAGAACACTGAAGCTTTCTTT
CASGSQGENTEAFF
>TRBV3-1/TRBV3-2|NA|NA|TRBJ2-1
TGTGCCAGCAGCACCTACAGGCTGGGGAATGAGCAGTTCTTC
CASSTYRLGNEQFF
>TRBV21-1|once|NA|TRBJ2-3
TGTGCCAGCAGCAAACTTACTAGCGGGGGGCGGGGTAGCACAGATACGCAGTATTTT
CASSKLTSGGRGSTDTQYF
>TRBV10-1|NA|TRBD1|TRBJ2-7
TGCGCCAGCAGCCGGGACAGCTCCTACGAGCAGTACTTC
CASSRDSSYEQYF